These T cell receptor beta chains were read from a single sample in a study of neoadjuvant anti-PD-1 for oral cavity cancer. The method was immunoSEQ multiplex PCR; TCRdb's version includes in-frame clones alone and lacks a portion of them. The table lists about 7,000 clones, 72% of them singletons, with around 3% in the top ten. Sequenced material: PBMCs, taken before nivolumab (anti-PD-1) treatment. The receptors were gathered from a person aged 40-85 years with oral cavity squamous cell carcinoma. Both conserved end residues are trimmed from each CDR3.

TRBJ2-5 TRBV11-3 ASSPGTSGGEETQY
TRBJ2-2 TRBV28 ASSPSGSLTGELF
TRBJ2-2 TRBV5-1 ASLDTANTGELF
TRBJ1-4 TRBV12-5 ASGLRQGGATNEKLF
TRBJ1-5 TRBV5-1 ASSLQGNQPQH
TRBJ2-7 TRBV27 ASSPRTDLAYEQY
TRBJ1-1 TRBV30 AWNRVYYTEAF
TRBJ2-3 TRBV7-3 ASSLVRGRTSTDTQY
TRBJ2-1 TRBV5-1 ASSLEARGRNEQF
TRBJ1-2 TRBV9 ASSLGDSNYGYT
TRBJ1-2 TRBV19 ASTPDRGYYGYT
TRBJ2-2 TRBV19 ASSIYFYRGTGELF
TRBJ1-2 TRBV27 ASRGQGESGYT
TRBJ1-1 TRBV5-1 ASSLALRGPNTEAF
TRBJ2-5 TRBV5-4 ASSSGAGGRQETQY
TRBJ1-5 TRBV28 ASSAVPVGGNQPQH
TRBJ1-6 TRBV6-4 ASSGGGRFNSPLH
TRBJ1-3 TRBV5-6 ASSLVAGGGGNTIY
TRBJ2-7 TRBV2 ASSLSREAYEQY
TRBJ1-5 TRBV5-5 ASSLGQGAQPQH
TRBJ2-5 TRBV9 ASSVAPGGVQETQY
TRBJ2-7 TRBV30 AWSDLGTGYEQY
TRBJ2-3 TRBV5-4 ASSLGASGGSTDTQY
TRBJ2-5 TRBV5-1 ASSLPRVLTGTAQPETQY
TRBJ1-1 TRBV4-1 ASSRDLGNTEAF
TRBJ1-1 TRBV11-2 ASSSRVMNTEAF
TRBJ1-1 TRBV10-3 AISEPTGAGMNTEAF
TRBJ1-3 TRBV28 ASSFPLRRQGFLSSGNTIY
TRBJ2-3 TRBV5-4 ASSKGTSHDTDTQY
TRBJ1-1 TRBV10-3 AISAQGEREDTEAF
TRBJ2-2 TRBV6-1 ASLGEANTGELF
TRBJ2-7 TRBV5-6 ASSPGLAGISSYEQY
TRBJ1-1 TRBV7-6 ASSWNPGDTEAF
TRBJ2-1 TRBV11-2 ASSWGSGGKGNEQF
TRBJ1-2 TRBV19 ASSIEGIGGYT
TRBJ2-5 TRBV19 ASSIGLAGQETQY
TRBJ2-2 TRBV29-1 SVTESTGELF
TRBJ2-7 TRBV11-2 ASSLVSGADEQY
TRBJ1-3 TRBV5-6 ASSFLGPGNTIY
TRBJ2-1 TRBV11-2 ASSLVRGGSEQF
TRBJ2-1 TRBV7-2 ASSLTGGATL
TRBJ1-5 TRBV7-9 ASSTSRGGGQPQH
TRBJ2-2 TRBV28 ASSLYRGQSTGELF
TRBJ2-3 TRBV5-1 ASSSTGDRTDTQY
TRBJ2-7 TRBV5-6 ASSSGTGSISSMQY
TRBJ1-2 TRBV7-2 ASSEGQPPNYGYT
TRBJ2-1 TRBV5-1 ASSRAAGDIYNEQF
TRBJ1-2 TRBV12-5 ASGSSGFGYT
TRBJ2-3 TRBV4-3 ASSQDSPDTQY
TRBJ1-2 TRBV19 ASSIQQGRGYGYT